Listed here are 21 T cell receptor beta chains from one sample, sequenced in a study of blood T cell repertoires in COVID-19. Assay used: immunoSEQ multiplex PCR; TCRdb lists only in-frame clones, some missing. The sample yields 280,000 or so clones, around 89% seen once. Material: peripheral blood. The receptors shown here come from a woman aged 55 to 70 with acute or convalescent COVID-19.

The chain employs TRBV11-3 and TRBJ1-3; TRBD1 agrees at 8 bases. V lost 4 bases to trimming and J lost 4 bases; unmatched junction nucleotides: 6. The germline V gene encodes CDR1 SGHNT and CDR2 YENEEA. The CDR3 has 15 amino acids. In nucleotides, the CDR3 is TGTGCCAGCAGCTCGACAGGGGCGAGAGGAAACACCATATATTTT. Encoded protein: CASSSTGARGNTIYF.

The chain employs TRBV24-1 and TRBJ1-5, with D tentatively TRBD1 (5 bases). The CDR3 has 13 residues. V lost 5 bases and J 2 bases, leaving 6 bases between the germline ends. CDR1 KGHDR and CDR2 SFDVKD come from the germline V gene. The CDR3 is CATSGGGNQPQHF. In DNA form, the CDR3 reads TGTGCCACCAGTGGGGGGGGCAATCAGCCCCAGCATTTT.

This clone was observed a handful of times. This chain connects TRBV2 to TRBJ1-2, with 11 bases matching TRBD1. Germline V gene lookup returns CDR1 SNHLY and CDR2 FYNNEI. Trimming took 7 bases from V and 7 from J; bases not matched to a gene: 11. The CDR3 length is 15 residues. CDR3 in DNA: TGTGCCAGCATTGCCACGGGACAGGGGGTGGGTGGCTACACCTTC. The encoded protein is CASIATGQGVGGYTF.

This chain connects TRBV27 to TRBJ2-7, with a possible D match to TRBD1 (7 bases). The CDR3 sequence is 15 residues long. Germline values: CDR1 MNHEY, CDR2 SMNVEV (reference sequence). The V and J ends lost 5 bases and 4 bases respectively, with 18 bases between them. The CDR3 sequence: CASSPGRGQIYEQYF. In DNA, the CDR3 is TGTGCCAGCAGTCCGGGGCGGGGACAGATTTACGAGCAGTACTTC.

The chain links TRBV12-3 or TRBV12-4 to TRBJ2-5, with D maybe TRBD2 (5 bases). CDR3 length: 13 residues. V was clipped by 3 bases and J by 2 bases, with 7 bases between them. The CDR3 DNA sequence: TGTGCCAGCAGTTTTCGGGATCAAGAGACCCAGTACTTC. Translating gives CASSFRDQETQYF.

The V and J genes are TRBV18 and TRBJ1-5; 7 bases fit TRBD1. The CDR3 consists of 15 residues. V lost 3 bases to trimming and J lost 4 bases; unmatched junction nucleotides: 6. Germline CDR1 is KGHSH and CDR2 is LQKENI. In DNA form, the CDR3 reads TGTGCCAGCTCACCCGCGACAGGGACTAATCAGCCCCAGCATTTT. Protein product: CASSPATGTNQPQHF.

J is TRBJ2-3 and V is TRBV7-9; TRBD2 might be the D (5 bases). Germline V lookup: CDR1 SEHNR, CDR2 FQNEAQ (reference sequence). This CDR3 spans 11 amino acids. The V gene lost 8 bases and the J gene lost 3 bases, with 6 bases spanning the gap. DNA of the CDR3: TGTGCCAGCGGGAGAACAGATACGCAGTATTTT. Translating it yields CASGRTDTQYF.

The genes are TRBV2 and TRBJ2-3, with a tentative D call TRBD2 (6 bases). The CDR3 length is 16 residues. Germline values: CDR1 SNHLY, CDR2 FYNNEI. Trimming shortened V by 2 bases and J by 0 bases, and 12 bases separated the two germline ends. CDR3 coding DNA: TGTGCCAGCAGTGAAAAAAGGGAGGTAAGCACAGATACGCAGTATTTT. Translated: CASSEKREVSTDTQYF. Using reference TRBV2 and TRBJ2-3 for the parts outside the CDR3, the full variable domain is EPEVTQTPSHQVTQMGQEVILRCVPISNHLYFYWYRQILGQKVEFLVSFYNNEISEKSEIFDDQFSVERPDGSNFTLKIRSTKLEDSAMYFCASSEKREVSTDTQYFGPGTRLTVL.

CDR3 in DNA: TGTGCCAGCAGCTTAGCGCAGGGCAGGGGGCAAGAGACCCAGTACTTC. Translation gives CASSLAQGRGQETQYF. The chain recombines TRBV11-1 with TRBJ2-5; 7 bases agree with TRBD1. The germline gives CDR1 SGHAT, CDR2 FQDESV (reference sequence). The CDR3 extends over 16 amino acids. V gave up 0 bases and J gave up 2 bases; unmatched junction bases: 6. The variable domain in full, completed from reference TRBV11-1 and TRBJ2-5, reads EAEVAQSPRYKITEKSQAVAFWCDPISGHATLYWYRQILGQGPELLVQFQDESVVDDSQLPKDRFSAERLKGVDSTLKIQPAELGDSAMYLCASSLAQGRGQETQYFGPGTRLLVL.

This clone has a count of ten or more. The chain combines TRBV10-3 with TRBJ2-2; TRBD1 aligns across 7 bases. The CDR3 covers 15 residues. V trimming: 10 bases; J trimming: 4 bases; junction bases outside the gene matches: 12. Germline values: CDR1 ENHRY, CDR2 SYGVKD. The CDR3 DNA sequence: TGTGCCACCTCTGGACAGGTCGGTGGCACCGGGGAGCTGTTTTTT. As protein: CATSGQVGGTGELFF.

The chain recombines TRBV5-1 with TRBJ1-4, with 7 bases fitting TRBD1. V shed 3 bases, J shed 8 bases, and the junction held 10 bases outside the gene matches. The CDR3 spans 15 residues. The germline V gene has CDR1 SGHRS and CDR2 YFSETQ. CDR3 loop: CASSSTQGRGEKLFF. The CDR3, as DNA: TGCGCCAGCAGCTCGACACAGGGGCGCGGGGAAAAACTGTTTTTT.

The V call is TRBV5-6, the J call TRBJ1-4; no clear D. The V and J ends lost 0 bases and 5 bases respectively, with 11 bases between them. CDR1 is SGHDT and CDR2 is YYEEEE in the germline V gene. The CDR3 length is 15 residues. Here the CDR3 DNA reads TGTGCCAGCAGCTTGGTAACGGGATTGAATGAAAAACTGTTTTTT. Its translation: CASSLVTGLNEKLFF.

The chain couples TRBV7-8 to TRBJ1-2; the D gene is possibly TRBD1 (5 bases). Looked up from germline, CDR1 is SGHVS and CDR2 is FQNEAQ. Trimming took off 5 bases at V and 4 bases at J, with 26 bases between the two ends. The CDR3 has 18 amino acids. The CDR3 is CASSTTRATLGTFYGYTF. In DNA, the CDR3 is TGTGCCAGCAGCACAACACGGGCTACCTTGGGGACTTTCTATGGCTACACCTTC.

V usage is TRBV5-4 and J usage is TRBJ1-1; D remains unclear. V dropped 4 bases and J dropped 5 bases, with 18 bases sitting between them. CDR1 and CDR2 from the germline V gene are SGHNT and YYREEE (reference sequence). The CDR3 covers 15 residues. DNA for the CDR3: TGTGCCAGCAGCGAGCCCAGGATTGGGAGGACTGAAGCTTTCTTT. Protein: CASSEPRIGRTEAFF. The full variable domain, in which reference TRBV5-4 and TRBJ1-1 provide the parts outside the CDR3, is ETGVTQSPTHLIKTRGQQVTLRCSSQSGHNTVSWYQQALGQGPQFIFQYYREEENGRGNFPPRFSGLQFPNYSSELNVNALELDDSALYLCASSEPRIGRTEAFFGQGTRLTVV.

The J gene is TRBJ2-6, the V gene TRBV19, with D unclear. This CDR3 has 16 residues. V was trimmed by 2 bases and J by 1 base, leaving 9 bases between them. Germline loops: CDR1 LNHDA, CDR2 SQIVND (reference sequence). As DNA, the CDR3 is TGTGCCAGTAGTATACCGAGCCCGTCTGGGGCCAACGTCCTGACTTTC. Translating gives CASSIPSPSGANVLTF. Together with reference TRBV19 and TRBJ2-6, the CDR3 gives the full variable domain: DGGITQSPKYLFRKEGQNVTLSCEQNLNHDAMYWYRQDPGQGLRLIYYSQIVNDFQKGDIAEGYSVSREKKESFPLTVTSAQKNPTAFYLCASSIPSPSGANVLTFGAGSRLTVL.

This chain connects TRBV18 to TRBJ1-5; 7 nucleotides match TRBD1. Germline V gene data show CDR1 as KGHSH and CDR2 as LQKENI. With V trimmed by 3 bases and J by 1 base, 12 bases remained unmatched. The CDR3 runs 18 residues. In DNA form, the CDR3 reads TGTGCCAGCTCACCCCGCCGGCCAGGGGGAAGGAGCAATCAGCCCCAGCATTTT. Translated: CASSPRRPGGRSNQPQHF.

This clone was seen only once. CDR3 residues: CSVIPGTGYNEQFF. The DNA of the CDR3 is TGCAGCGTTATCCCCGGGACAGGGTACAATGAGCAGTTCTTC. The chain employs TRBV29-1 and TRBJ2-1; 9 bases map to TRBD1. The CDR3 loop spans 14 amino acids. CDR1 is SQVTM, CDR2 ANQGSEA, per germline. The junction had 6 bases not matched to a gene; V was cut back by 5 bases and J by 4 bases.

The chain has TRBV7-2 and TRBJ2-3; no reliable D call. V lost 2 bases to trimming and J lost 1 base, with 10 bases between them. From germline, CDR1 is SGHTA and CDR2 FQGNSA. The CDR3 is 15 residues long. CDR3 sequence reads: CASSLRFGRTDTQYF. CDR3 nucleotides: TGTGCCAGCAGCTTACGATTTGGCCGCACAGATACGCAGTATTTT.

This chain uses TRBV5-6 with TRBJ1-2; no clear D gene. Germline CDR1 reads SGHDT; CDR2 reads YYEEEE. The V end lost 0 bases, the J end lost 2 bases, and 11 bases lay between the germline ends. The CDR3 runs 15 residues. CDR3 sequence reads: CASSLAGKENYGYTF. As DNA, the CDR3 is TGTGCCAGCAGCTTGGCCGGGAAGGAAAACTATGGCTACACCTTC.

In this sample, this clone turned up once. The chain joins TRBV11-3 to TRBJ2-3; 13 positions match TRBD2. The CDR3 consists of 16 residues. J lost 2 bases, V lost 5 bases, and 4 bases had no gene match. The germline CDR1 and CDR2 sequences are SGHNT and YENEEA. In DNA form, the CDR3 reads TGTGCCAGCAGCATGGGACTAGCGGGACCCACAGATACGCAGTATTTT. It yields the protein CASSMGLAGPTDTQYF.

V usage is TRBV11-2 and J usage is TRBJ2-2; the match to TRBD2 covers 8 bases. CDR1 SGHAT and CDR2 FQNNGV come from the germline V gene. With 5 bases clipped from V and 3 bases from J, the junction kept 8 bases outside the gene matches. This CDR3 is built from 16 residues. The CDR3 coding sequence is TGTGCCAGCAGCAACAGCGCGGGGGGATACACCGGGGAGCTGTTTTTT. It is translated as CASSNSAGGYTGELFF.